Listed here are 32 T cell receptor beta chains from one sample, sequenced in a study of blood T cell repertoires in COVID-19. Here immunoSEQ multiplex PCR was the method, and the copy in TCRdb shows in-frame clones only, minus some. The sample carries 60,000 to 90,000 clones, about four fifths recorded once. The sample comprised peripheral blood. The receptor set was obtained from a man aged 50-60 years with acute or convalescent COVID-19.

The chain has TRBV30 and TRBJ1-5; D is ambiguous. The CDR3 is made up of 17 amino acids. V shed 0 bases and J shed 4 bases, with 19 bases lying between them. The germline V gene encodes CDR1 GTSNPN and CDR2 SVGIG (reference sequence). CDR3 sequence reads: CAWSVPYSGMGNQPQHF. Here the CDR3 DNA reads TGTGCCTGGAGTGTCCCTTATTCCGGGATGGGGAATCAGCCCCAGCATTTT.

In its sample, this clone was seen a few times. The gene calls are TRBV5-1 and TRBJ2-5; no firm D call. Germline CDR1 is SGHRS and CDR2 is YFSETQ. This CDR3 has 13 amino acids. Trimming removed 1 base at V and 1 base at J, with 5 bases between. The CDR3 loop is CASSLTVQETQYF. DNA for the CDR3: TGCGCCAGCAGCTTGACAGTCCAAGAGACCCAGTACTTC. Full variable domain (missing parts from reference TRBV5-1 and TRBJ2-5): KAGVTQTPRYLIKTRGQQVTLSCSPISGHRSVSWYQQTPGQGLQFLFEYFSETQRNKGNFPGRFSGRQFSNSRSEMNVSTLELGDSALYLCASSLTVQETQYFGPGTRLLVL.

The V call is TRBV27, the J call TRBJ1-2; the match to TRBD1 covers 9 bases. CDR3 length: 17 residues. Germline assignment: CDR1 MNHEY and CDR2 SMNVEV (reference sequence). Losses at the gene ends were 7 bases for V and 3 bases for J; bases not matched to a gene: 15. CDR3 nucleotide sequence: TGTGCCAGCAACCAACAGGGGGCTTCCGGCTTCCACTATGGCTACACCTTC. Residues: CASNQQGASGFHYGYTF.

The chain recombines TRBV10-1 with TRBJ2-7, with 7 positions matching TRBD2. Germline CDR1 is WNHNN and CDR2 is SYGVQD (reference sequence). V lost 8 bases and J lost 6; bases outside the gene matches: 10. The CDR3 runs to 13 residues. As DNA, the CDR3 is TGCGCCAGCGCCCGACTAGCATCAGGCGAGCAGTACTTC. Translated, it gives CASARLASGEQYF.

The chain uses TRBV3-1 (or the pseudogene TRBV3-2) and TRBJ2-1; 9 bases agree with TRBD2. Germline V gives CDR1 LGHDT, CDR2 YNNKEL (reference sequence). The junction had 3 bases not matched to a gene; V was cut back by 3 bases and J by 9 bases. CDR3 length: 13 residues. The CDR3 DNA is TGTGCCAGCAGCCAGCGGGGGGGCACTGAGCAGTTCTTC. It codes for CASSQRGGTEQFF.

V is TRBV18 and J is TRBJ2-2; 10 bases agree with TRBD2. V dropped 5 bases and J dropped 5; count of bases not matched to a gene: 8. CDR3 length equals 16 residues. In germline, CDR1 is KGHSH, CDR2 LQKENI. The CDR3 protein is CASSALAGAETGELFF. CDR3 in DNA: TGTGCCAGCTCAGCTCTAGCGGGGGCTGAGACCGGGGAGCTGTTTTTT.

The chain joins TRBV30 to TRBJ1-5; 8 positions agree with TRBD1. Germline V gene sequence: CDR1 GTSNPN, CDR2 SVGIG (reference sequence). The CDR3 totals 17 residues. Trimming removed 2 bases from V and 3 bases from J; junction bases left unmatched: 12. This CDR3 is CAWSTGTGMPDNQPQHF. CDR3 in DNA: TGTGCCTGGAGTACCGGGACAGGTATGCCGGACAATCAGCCCCAGCATTTT. The entire variable domain, with the rest obtained from reference TRBV30 and TRBJ1-5, is as follows: SQTIHQWPATLVQPVGSPLSLECTVEGTSNPNLYWYRQAAGRGLQLLFYSVGIGQISSEVPQNLSASRPQDRQFILSSKKLLLSDSGFYLCAWSTGTGMPDNQPQHFGDGTRLSIL.

This clone was seen ten or more times. V and J are TRBV7-9 and TRBJ2-1, with D uncertain. CDR1 SEHNR and CDR2 FQNEAQ come from the germline V gene (reference sequence). Trimming took 9 bases from V and 7 from J, leaving 16 bases between them. This CDR3 contains 13 residues. The CDR3 region is CARSDGLLNEQFF. The CDR3 DNA reads as TGTGCCAGAAGTGATGGGCTTCTTAATGAGCAGTTCTTC.

The V gene is TRBV5-1, the J gene TRBJ1-4, with D possibly being TRBD1 (6 bases). The CDR3 is made up of 14 amino acids. V lost 4 bases and J 8 bases, leaving 15 bases between the germline ends. The germline gives CDR1 SGHRS, CDR2 YFSETQ. Here the CDR3 reads CASSTQGREEKLFF. Written as DNA, the CDR3 is TGCGCCAGCAGCACTCAGGGGAGAGAGGAAAAACTGTTTTTT.

This chain connects TRBV19 to TRBJ1-1; 9 positions agree with TRBD1. With 6 bases clipped from V and 3 bases from J, the junction kept 2 bases outside the gene matches. The CDR3 length is 13 residues. Germline V gene data show CDR1 as LNHDA and CDR2 as SQIVND (reference sequence). CDR3 bases: TGTGCCAGTAGGGACAGGGGTGACACTGAAGCTTTCTTT. It is translated as CASRDRGDTEAFF.

This chain links TRBV7-2 with TRBJ2-5, with a possible D match to TRBD2 (7 bases). This CDR3 has 14 residues. V lost 9 bases to trimming and J lost 5 bases, with 19 bases between them. Looked up from germline, CDR1 is SGHTA and CDR2 is FQGNSA. This chain's CDR3 is CASSTAGARETQYF. For the CDR3, the DNA is TGTGCCAGTTCCACTGCGGGGGCACGGGAGACCCAGTACTTC.

This clone was found a few times. CDR3 nucleotides: TGTGCCAGCAGTTTTTTGTGGGGTGGGAGTGCGACCCAGTACTTC. Translating gives CASSFLWGGSATQYF. The gene calls are TRBV27 and TRBJ2-5; D perhaps matches TRBD2 (5 bases). The CDR3 sequence is 15 residues long. Per germline, CDR1 MNHEY and CDR2 SMNVEV (reference sequence). Trimming took 3 bases from V and 7 from J, leaving 18 bases between them.

The chain employs TRBV18 and TRBJ2-2; D is perhaps TRBD1 (5 bases). Trimming stripped 0 bases from V and 5 bases from J, with 19 bases between. The CDR3 runs to 18 residues. Germline V gives CDR1 KGHSH, CDR2 LQKENI. CDR3 loop: CASSPPLIHRTFTGELFF. CDR3 nucleotide sequence: TGTGCCAGCTCACCACCCTTGATCCACAGGACCTTTACCGGGGAGCTGTTTTTT. Based on the CDR3 plus reference TRBV18 and TRBJ2-2, the full variable domain is NAGVMQNPRHLVRRRGQEARLRCSPMKGHSHVYWYRQLPEEGLKFMVYLQKENIIDESGMPKERFSAEFPKEGPSILRIQQVVRGDSAAYFCASSPPLIHRTFTGELFFGEGSRLTVL.

V is TRBV10-3 and J is TRBJ2-7; TRBD1 matches at 8 bases. Germline V gives CDR1 ENHRY, CDR2 SYGVKD. This CDR3 has 15 amino acids. V shed 6 bases, J shed 2 bases, and the junction held 9 bases outside the gene matches. The CDR3 protein is CAIRRQGSQTYEQYF. The CDR3 bases are TGTGCCATCAGAAGACAGGGGTCCCAGACCTACGAGCAGTACTTC.

The V gene is TRBV10-2, the J gene TRBJ1-1; 9 bases align to TRBD1. Germline trimming cut 4 bases from V and 8 bases from J; bases unmatched to any gene: 2. The germline V gene has CDR1 WSHSY and CDR2 SAAADI. This CDR3 is built from 12 residues. CDR3: CASSATGGEAFF. The CDR3 region has the DNA TGCGCCAGCAGTGCGACAGGGGGGGAAGCTTTCTTT.

The chain has TRBV6-5 and TRBJ2-1, with D possibly being TRBD2 (6 bases). The ends were cut back, 1 base at V and 7 bases at J, with 11 bases in the middle. Germline CDR1 MNHEY, CDR2 SVGAGI. The CDR3 has 14 residues. In DNA, the CDR3 is TGTGCCAGCAGTTACTATGTAGCGGATAATGAGCAGTTCTTC. This codes for CASSYYVADNEQFF.

This clone appeared once. Germline and junction disagree at one end, which may indicate a read error. The chain joins TRBV15 to TRBJ1-2; D possibly corresponds to TRBD1 (6 bases). The CDR3 has 10 amino acids. Germline V gene sequence: CDR1 LNHNV, CDR2 YYDKDF (reference sequence). Here the CDR3 reads CATSRPGHWF. For the CDR3, the DNA is TGTGCCACCAGCAGGCCGGGACATTGGTTC.

The V call is TRBV23-1, the J call TRBJ2-1; 9 nucleotides agree with TRBD1. TRBV23-1 is an ORF, with its function uncertain. This CDR3 comprises 14 residues. After removal of 6 bases from V and 2 bases from J, the junction contained 2 bases not matched to a gene. DNA of the CDR3: TGCGCCAGCAGGGGACAGGGACCCTACAATGAGCAGTTCTTC. It is translated as CASRGQGPYNEQFF.

This clone turned up a few times. CDR3 nucleotide sequence: TGTGCCAGCAGTGACACAGCGGGAGGGCCCTACAATGAGCAGTTCTTC. Amino acids: CASSDTAGGPYNEQFF. This chain uses TRBV6-4 with TRBJ2-1, with 10 bases that match TRBD2. V dropped 2 bases and J dropped 2; count of bases not matched to a gene: 3. Germline V gene sequence: CDR1 MRHNA, CDR2 SNTAGT. The CDR3 is 16 residues long.

The V call is TRBV27, the J call TRBJ1-1, with 7 nucleotides matching TRBD1. The V gene's germline CDR1 is MNHEY and CDR2 SMNVEV (reference sequence). This CDR3 has 15 residues. J was trimmed by 1 base and V by 4 bases; bases with no gene match: 6. CDR3 sequence reads: CASSSQGQPNTEAFF. CDR3 sequence (DNA): TGTGCCAGCAGTTCCCAGGGACAGCCGAACACTGAAGCTTTCTTT.

This clone has only one observation. The chain links TRBV27 to TRBJ2-3; 7 positions agree with TRBD2. Losses at the gene ends were 3 bases for V and 1 base for J; bases not matched to a gene: 10. CDR1 and CDR2 (germline): MNHEY, SMNVEV (reference sequence). This CDR3 region has 17 residues. Here the CDR3 reads CASSFQTSPSGTDTQYF. The CDR3 region has the DNA TGTGCCAGCAGTTTCCAGACTAGCCCCTCGGGCACAGATACGCAGTATTTT.

The chain has TRBV21-1 and TRBJ2-7; the D call of TRBD2 is as the table states it, not checked on the DNA. TRBV21-1 is termed a pseudogene. CDR3 length: 14 amino acids. The CDR3 protein is CASSKGARAFEQYF. DNA of the CDR3: TGTGCCAGCAGCAAAGGAGCTAGAGCTTTCGAGCAGTACTTC.

The V call is TRBV5-4, the J call TRBJ2-3, with 8 bases that match TRBD1. This CDR3 comprises 14 residues. Germline assignment: CDR1 SGHNT and CDR2 YYREEE (reference sequence). Trimming cost V 4 bases and J 10 bases; bases outside gene matches: 11. The CDR3 region has the DNA TGTGCCAGCAGCACCGGACAGGGTAGGGGTCCGCAGTATTTT. Protein product: CASSTGQGRGPQYF.

The V call is TRBV12-5, the J call TRBJ1-2; D uncertain. The CDR3 has 13 amino acids. Germline values: CDR1 LGHNT, CDR2 FRNRAP. Trimming shortened V by 11 bases and J by 0 bases, and 13 bases separated the two germline ends. The CDR3 sequence: CASHGLANYGYTF. CDR3 in DNA: TGTGCTTCACACGGGTTAGCTAACTATGGCTACACCTTC.

The V gene is TRBV3-1 (or the pseudogene TRBV3-2), the J gene TRBJ2-3, with TRBD2 matching 15 bases. Germline-derived CDR1 and CDR2 are LGHDT and YNNKEL (reference sequence). Germline trimming cut 4 bases from V and 5 bases from J; bases unmatched to any gene: 16. The CDR3 has 20 residues. The CDR3 coding sequence is TGTGCCAGCAGCCCTTCCTGGACTAGCGGGAGGGCCCGAGATGTAGATACGCAGTATTTT. It translates to CASSPSWTSGRARDVDTQYF.

The rearrangement joins TRBV29-1 to TRBJ1-3, with D hard to call. The germline gives CDR1 SQVTM, CDR2 ANQGSEA. The length of the CDR3 is 13 residues. With 4 bases removed from V and 0 bases from J, the gap between germline ends came to 7 bases. The CDR3 spells CSVGAGSGNTIYF. CDR3 in DNA: TGCAGCGTTGGGGCCGGCTCTGGAAACACCATATATTTT.

The chain uses TRBV7-9 and TRBJ1-2; tentative D call: TRBD1 (6 bases). The germline V and J ends were trimmed by 5 bases and 0 bases, with 13 bases remaining between them. Looked up from germline, CDR1 is SEHNR and CDR2 is FQNEAQ (reference sequence). CDR3 length: 15 amino acids. This CDR3 is CASSTPGHSNYGYTF. The CDR3 nucleotides read TGTGCCAGCAGCACCCCGGGACATTCTAACTATGGCTACACCTTC.

This rearrangement joins TRBV7-2 to TRBJ1-6; possible D gene TRBD1, 5 bases. CDR1 SGHTA and CDR2 FQGNSA come from the germline V gene. The CDR3 consists of 15 residues. The ends were cut back, 4 bases at V and 7 bases at J, with 14 bases in the middle. The CDR3 region is CASSSVGQLNSPLHF. The CDR3 DNA follows: TGTGCCAGCAGCTCGGTGGGGCAACTAAATTCACCCCTCCACTTT.

A note on this clone: Other DNA sequences in this sample translate to the same CDR3. The J gene is TRBJ1-1, the V gene TRBV6-5, with 9 positions matching TRBD1. This CDR3 is built from 14 residues. V lost 5 bases and J lost 4; bases outside the gene matches: 5. The V gene's germline CDR1 is MNHEY and CDR2 SVGAGI. CDR3 sequence: CASSLGQGRTEAFF. The CDR3 coding sequence is TGTGCCAGCAGTCTCGGACAGGGGCGCACTGAAGCTTTCTTT.

The rearrangement joins TRBV3-1 (or the pseudogene TRBV3-2) to TRBJ2-1, with TRBD2 as a possible D gene (5 bases). CDR1 and CDR2 from the germline V gene are LGHDT and YNNKEL (reference sequence). The length of the CDR3 is 16 residues. Trimming left V 2 bases short and J 6 bases short, with 17 bases between. CDR3 residues: CASSQKRPNHLNEQFF. The CDR3 coding sequence is TGTGCCAGCAGCCAAAAGCGGCCTAACCACCTCAATGAGCAGTTCTTC.

This clone was seen only a few times. This chain connects TRBV11-2 to TRBJ2-7; 9 bases agree with TRBD1. The CDR3 runs 14 residues. In germline, CDR1 is SGHAT, CDR2 FQNNGV. The ends lost 6 bases at V and 4 bases at J; junction bases unmatched: 7. As DNA, the CDR3 is TGTGCCAGCAGGTCCCCGGGACAGGGATACGAGCAGTACTTC. It translates to CASRSPGQGYEQYF.

The rearrangement joins TRBV5-1 to TRBJ2-7; TRBD1 might be the D (6 bases). The CDR3 has 14 amino acids. Germline V CDR1 and CDR2: SGHRS, YFSETQ. Trimming cost V 4 bases and J 1 base, with 12 bases left between them. The CDR3 nucleotides read TGCGCCAGCAGCGCGGACAGTGGGTCCTACGAGCAGTACTTC. This gives the protein CASSADSGSYEQYF.